This passage covers 8 T cell receptor beta chains from one sample sequenced in a study of T cells in tumors after PD-1 blockade. The assay was immunoSEQ multiplex PCR, and TCRdb's table has in-frame clones only and misses some. Among 54,000 or so clones listed, about 82% were seen once. Sequences were derived from PBMCs, sampled before anti-PD-1 treatment. The receptors were sampled from a human donor with basal cell carcinoma.

The chain couples TRBV6-4 to TRBJ2-2; D call uncertain. From germline, CDR1 is MRHNA and CDR2 SNTAGT. Between the trimmed V and J ends, which lost 3 bases and 4 bases, there was a span of 9 bases. The CDR3 is 14 residues long. The CDR3 coding sequence is TGTGCCAGCAGTGAAATGGCCGGCACCGGGGAGCTGTTTTTT. It translates to CASSEMAGTGELFF.

V and J are TRBV2 and TRBJ2-1, with D unresolved. Trimming removed 2 bases from V and 3 bases from J, with 11 bases in between. The CDR3 covers 15 residues. CDR1 is SNHLY and CDR2 is FYNNEI in the germline V gene. The CDR3 spells CASSELVANYNEQFF. The CDR3 nucleotides read TGTGCCAGCAGTGAATTGGTAGCCAACTACAATGAGCAGTTCTTC.

V is TRBV10-3 and J is TRBJ2-5; 11 bases fit TRBD2. Germline lookup yields CDR1 ENHRY and CDR2 SYGVKD. V trimming: 8 bases; J trimming: 5 bases; junction bases outside the gene matches: 1. The length of the CDR3 is 12 residues. CDR3 nucleotides: TGTGCCATCGGGACTAGCGGTGAGACCCAGTACTTC. Protein: CAIGTSGETQYF.

This clone was detected once. The chain carries TRBV6-5 and TRBJ2-7, with D maybe TRBD1 (6 bases). Germline CDR1 and CDR2: MNHEY and SVGAGI. Trimming took 6 bases from V and 5 from J, leaving 17 bases between them. The CDR3 has 14 residues. The CDR3 DNA follows: TGTGCCAGCAGCATCCCCCCGGGACATAACGAGCAGTACTTC. Its translation is CASSIPPGHNEQYF.

This clone was detected a few times. The rearrangement uses TRBV13 and TRBJ2-1, with 8 bases that match TRBD2. V lost 3 bases, J lost 1 base, and 2 bases stayed unmatched. CDR3 length equals 15 residues. Germline CDR1 PRHDT, CDR2 FYEKMQ (reference sequence). Here the CDR3 DNA reads TGTGCCAGCAGCTTCGGCGGGGGGTCCTACAATGAGCAGTTCTTC. Translating gives CASSFGGGSYNEQFF.

This clone was seen once. The chain employs TRBV10-1 and TRBJ2-7; 8 nucleotides match TRBD2. The CDR3 is 14 amino acids. Germline CDR1 WNHNN, CDR2 SYGVQD (reference sequence). V lost 3 bases, J lost 3 bases, and 4 bases stayed unmatched. In nucleotides, the CDR3 is TGCGCCAGCAGTGACGACGGGAGGGGCTACGAGCAGTACTTC. It translates to CASSDDGRGYEQYF.

This clone has only one observation. The gene calls are TRBV20-1 and TRBJ2-1; 8 bases agree with TRBD2. The CDR3 is made up of 11 amino acids. V shed 4 bases, J shed 10 bases, and the junction held 3 bases outside the gene matches. Germline V gives CDR1 DFQATT, CDR2 SNEGSKA (reference sequence). The CDR3 DNA reads as TGCAGTGCTACCAGGACTAGCGAGCAGTTCTTC. It translates to CSATRTSEQFF.

This clone has more than one count but fewer than ten. At one of its ends the junction is not consistent with the germline gene, which may arise from a read error. This chain links TRBV7-7 with TRBJ2-1, with 7 bases matching TRBD1. This CDR3 has 15 residues. Germline loops: CDR1 SSHAT, CDR2 FNYEAQ (reference sequence). Here the CDR3 reads CASSSGQASYNEQFF. The CDR3 coding sequence is TGTGCTAGCAGTTCTGGACAGGCTTCCTACAATGAGCAGTTCTTC.